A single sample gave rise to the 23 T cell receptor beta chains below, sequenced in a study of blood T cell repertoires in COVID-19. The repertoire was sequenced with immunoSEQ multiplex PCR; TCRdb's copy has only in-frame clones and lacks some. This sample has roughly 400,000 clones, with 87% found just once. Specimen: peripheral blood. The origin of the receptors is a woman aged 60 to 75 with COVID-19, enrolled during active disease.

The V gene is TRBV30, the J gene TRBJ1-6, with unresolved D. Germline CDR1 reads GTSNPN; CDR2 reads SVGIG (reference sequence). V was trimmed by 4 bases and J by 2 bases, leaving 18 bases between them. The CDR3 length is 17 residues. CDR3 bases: TGTGCCTGGACCCTCGTAGGAGCCCCGACCTATAATTCACCCCTCCACTTT. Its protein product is CAWTLVGAPTYNSPLHF.

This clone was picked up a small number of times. CDR3 amino acids: CSPESAGDLSEAFF. The CDR3 coding sequence is TGCAGCCCGGAGTCAGCAGGGGATCTGTCTGAAGCTTTCTTT. The chain uses TRBV29-1 and TRBJ1-1; maybe TRBD1 (6 bases). Germline-derived CDR1 and CDR2 are SQVTM and ANQGSEA. V was cut by 8 bases and J by 6 bases, with 22 bases left in between. The CDR3 is 14 residues long.

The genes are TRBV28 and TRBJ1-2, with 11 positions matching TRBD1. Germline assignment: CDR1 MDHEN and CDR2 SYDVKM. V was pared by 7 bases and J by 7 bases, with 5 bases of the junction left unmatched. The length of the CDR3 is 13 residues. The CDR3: CASTVGQGVGYTF. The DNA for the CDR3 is TGTGCCAGCACCGTGGGACAGGGGGTTGGCTACACCTTC.

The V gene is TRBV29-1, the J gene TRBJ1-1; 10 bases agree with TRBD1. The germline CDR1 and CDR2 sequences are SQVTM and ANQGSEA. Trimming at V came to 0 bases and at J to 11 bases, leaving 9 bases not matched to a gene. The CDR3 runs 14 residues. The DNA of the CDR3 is TGCAGCGTTGAAGATCCCGGGACAGGGGTCGGGGCTTTCTTT. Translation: CSVEDPGTGVGAFF.

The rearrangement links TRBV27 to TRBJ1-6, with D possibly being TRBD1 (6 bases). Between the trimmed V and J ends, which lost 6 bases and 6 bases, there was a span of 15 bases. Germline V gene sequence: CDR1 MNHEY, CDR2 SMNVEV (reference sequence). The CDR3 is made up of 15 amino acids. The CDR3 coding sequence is TGTGCCAGCAGCCGGGGACAAATACGTAATTCACCCCTCCACTTT. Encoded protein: CASSRGQIRNSPLHF.

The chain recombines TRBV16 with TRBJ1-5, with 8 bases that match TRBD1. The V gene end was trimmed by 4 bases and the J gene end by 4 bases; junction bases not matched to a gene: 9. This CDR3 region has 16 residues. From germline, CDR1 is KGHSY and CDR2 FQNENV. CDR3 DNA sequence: TGTGCCAGCAGCCCAGGGACAGGAACCCTTAATCAGCCCCAGCATTTT. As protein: CASSPGTGTLNQPQHF. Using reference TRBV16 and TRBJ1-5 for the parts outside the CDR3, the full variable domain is GEEVAQTPKHLVRGEGQKAKLYCAPIKGHSYVFWYQQVLKNEFKFLISFQNENVFDETGMPKERFSAKCLPNSPCSLEIQATKLEDSAVYFCASSPGTGTLNQPQHFGDGTRLSIL.

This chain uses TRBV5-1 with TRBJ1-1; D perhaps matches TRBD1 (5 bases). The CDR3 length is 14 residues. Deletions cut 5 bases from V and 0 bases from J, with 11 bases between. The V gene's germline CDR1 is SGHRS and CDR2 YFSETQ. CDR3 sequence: CASSPLTVNTEAFF. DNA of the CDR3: TGCGCCAGCAGTCCCTTGACAGTGAACACTGAAGCTTTCTTT.

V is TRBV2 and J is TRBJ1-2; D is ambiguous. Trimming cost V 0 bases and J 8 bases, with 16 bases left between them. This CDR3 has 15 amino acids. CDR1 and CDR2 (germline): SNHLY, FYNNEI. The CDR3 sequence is CASSEAKERIRGYTF. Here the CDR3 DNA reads TGTGCCAGCAGTGAAGCGAAGGAGAGGATTCGCGGCTACACCTTC.

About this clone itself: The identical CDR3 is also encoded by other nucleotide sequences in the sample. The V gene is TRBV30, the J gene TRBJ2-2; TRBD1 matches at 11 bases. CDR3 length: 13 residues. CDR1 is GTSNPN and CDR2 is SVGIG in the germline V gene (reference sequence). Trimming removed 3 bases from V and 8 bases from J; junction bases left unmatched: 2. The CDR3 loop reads CAWRGQGVGELFF. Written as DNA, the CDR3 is TGTGCCTGGAGGGGACAGGGGGTTGGGGAGCTGTTTTTT.

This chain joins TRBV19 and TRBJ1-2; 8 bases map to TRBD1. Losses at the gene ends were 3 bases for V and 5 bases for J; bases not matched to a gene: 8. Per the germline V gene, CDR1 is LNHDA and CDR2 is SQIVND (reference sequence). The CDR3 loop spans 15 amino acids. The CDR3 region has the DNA TGTGCCAGTAGTATTTTCGGACAGGGTTTGTATGGCTACACCTTC. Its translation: CASSIFGQGLYGYTF.

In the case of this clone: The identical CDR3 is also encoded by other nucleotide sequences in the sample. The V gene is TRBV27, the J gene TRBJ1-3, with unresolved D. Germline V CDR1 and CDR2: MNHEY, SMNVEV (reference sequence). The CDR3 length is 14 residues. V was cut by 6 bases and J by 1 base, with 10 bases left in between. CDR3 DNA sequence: TGTGCCAGCAGGCCCACGGGATCTGGAAACACCATATATTTT. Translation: CASRPTGSGNTIYF.

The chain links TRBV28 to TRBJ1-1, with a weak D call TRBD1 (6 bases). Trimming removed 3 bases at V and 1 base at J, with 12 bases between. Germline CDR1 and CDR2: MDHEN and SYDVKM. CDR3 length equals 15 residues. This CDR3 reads CASSFPGQQNTEAFF. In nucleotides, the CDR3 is TGTGCCAGCAGTTTTCCTGGACAGCAGAACACTGAAGCTTTCTTT.

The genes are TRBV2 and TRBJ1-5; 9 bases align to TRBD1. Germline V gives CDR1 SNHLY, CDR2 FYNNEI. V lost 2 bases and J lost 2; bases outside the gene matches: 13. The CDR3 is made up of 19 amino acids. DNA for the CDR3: TGTGCCAGCAGTGAACGTCCCGGGACAGGGATCCAGGGCAATCAGCCCCAGCATTTT. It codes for CASSERPGTGIQGNQPQHF.

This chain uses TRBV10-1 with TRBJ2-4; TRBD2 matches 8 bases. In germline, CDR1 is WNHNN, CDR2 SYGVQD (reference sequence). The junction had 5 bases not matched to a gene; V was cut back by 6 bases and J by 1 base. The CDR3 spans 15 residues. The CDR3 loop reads CASRPGGGAKNIQYF. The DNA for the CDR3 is TGCGCCAGCAGGCCTGGCGGGGGGGCCAAAAACATTCAGTACTTC.

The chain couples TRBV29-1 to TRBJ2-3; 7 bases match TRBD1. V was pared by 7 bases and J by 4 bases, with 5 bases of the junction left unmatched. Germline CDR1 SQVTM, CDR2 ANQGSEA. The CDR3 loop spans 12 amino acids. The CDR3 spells CSADRVPDTQYF. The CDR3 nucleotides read TGCAGCGCCGACAGGGTCCCAGATACGCAGTATTTT.

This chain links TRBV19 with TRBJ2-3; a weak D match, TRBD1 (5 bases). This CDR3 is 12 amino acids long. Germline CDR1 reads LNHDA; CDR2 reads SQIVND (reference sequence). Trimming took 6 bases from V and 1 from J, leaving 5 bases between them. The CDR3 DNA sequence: TGTGCCAGTAGGGGGCGCACAGATACGCAGTATTTT. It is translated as CASRGRTDTQYF.

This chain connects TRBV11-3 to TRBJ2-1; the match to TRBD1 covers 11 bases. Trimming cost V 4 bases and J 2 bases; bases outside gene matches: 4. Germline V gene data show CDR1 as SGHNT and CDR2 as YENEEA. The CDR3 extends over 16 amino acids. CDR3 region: CASSYGTGGAYNEQFF. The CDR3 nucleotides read TGTGCCAGCAGCTACGGGACAGGGGGAGCCTACAATGAGCAGTTCTTC.

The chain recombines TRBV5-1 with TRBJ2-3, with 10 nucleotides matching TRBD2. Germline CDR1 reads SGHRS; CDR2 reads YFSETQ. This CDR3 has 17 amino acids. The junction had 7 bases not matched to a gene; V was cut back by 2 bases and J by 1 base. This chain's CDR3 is CASSFPIAGGGTDTQYF. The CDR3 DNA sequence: TGCGCCAGCAGCTTCCCCATAGCGGGGGGAGGCACAGATACGCAGTATTTT.

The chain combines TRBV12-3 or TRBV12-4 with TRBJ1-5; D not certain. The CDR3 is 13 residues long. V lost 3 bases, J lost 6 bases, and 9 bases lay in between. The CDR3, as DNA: TGTGCCAGCAGTTTGGAGCCGGGTCAGCCCCAGCATTTT. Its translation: CASSLEPGQPQHF.

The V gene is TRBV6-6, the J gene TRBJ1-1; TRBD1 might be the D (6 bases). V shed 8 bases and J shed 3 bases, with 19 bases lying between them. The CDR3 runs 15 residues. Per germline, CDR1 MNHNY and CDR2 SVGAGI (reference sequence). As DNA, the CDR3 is TGTGCCAGCTATCGGGCAGGGGTGGCGGACACTGAAGCTTTCTTT. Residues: CASYRAGVADTEAFF.

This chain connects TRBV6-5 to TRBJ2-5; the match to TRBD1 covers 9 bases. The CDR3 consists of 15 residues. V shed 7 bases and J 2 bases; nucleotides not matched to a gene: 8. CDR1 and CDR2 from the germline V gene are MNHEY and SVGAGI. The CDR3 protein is CASTTGGGWQETQYF. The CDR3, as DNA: TGTGCCAGCACCACAGGGGGCGGGTGGCAAGAGACCCAGTACTTC.

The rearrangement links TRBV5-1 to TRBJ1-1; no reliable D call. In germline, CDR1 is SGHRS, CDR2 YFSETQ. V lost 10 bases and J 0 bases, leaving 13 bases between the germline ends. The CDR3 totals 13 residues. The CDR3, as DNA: TGCGCCTCCTCGCAGGATGTGAACACTGAAGCTTTCTTT. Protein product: CASSQDVNTEAFF.

CDR3 protein: CASSLAGRLNTEAFF. CDR3 bases: TGCGCCAGCAGCTTGGCCGGCAGGTTGAACACTGAAGCTTTCTTT. The rearrangement uses TRBV5-1 and TRBJ1-1; D is ambiguous. This CDR3 region has 15 residues. V lost 0 bases, J lost 0 bases, and 9 bases lay in between. Germline CDR1 and CDR2: SGHRS and YFSETQ.